This TCR beta chain was recovered during a study of cytomegalovirus exposure and HLA in healthy donors. Overall study results and limits: It was reportedly the case that the classifier diagnosed cytomegalovirus status with high specificity and sensitivity. 16,951 TCR beta sequences were associated with HLA alleles at 0.05 false discovery rate in a later analysis. CMV antigen specificity was confirmed in vitro for three CMV-associated chains.

On this clone itself: The antigen is not known. This same CDR3 is encoded by further DNA sequences in the sample.

CDR1 is SGHNT, CDR2 YYREEE, per germline (reference sequence). Trimming took 1 base from V and 3 from J, leaving 7 bases between them. The CDR3 runs to 13 residues. Primers included in the PCR were 60 Vbeta and 13 Jbeta primers. Clones were read by immunoSEQ multiplex PCR, and TCRdb kept only the in-frame ones, dropping some. The sample lists approximately 79,000 clones; around 78% were seen once. The specimen was PBMCs. V is TRBV5-4 and J is TRBJ1-2, with D perhaps matching TRBD1 (5 bases). This clonotype was obtained from a man aged 35 to 55 in good health and CMV-seronegative. The CDR3 loop reads CASSLQGDYGYTF. CDR3 nucleotide sequence: TGTGCCAGCAGCTTGCAGGGTGACTATGGCTACACCTTC. The whole variable domain, filled in from reference TRBV5-4 and TRBJ1-2, reads ETGVTQSPTHLIKTRGQQVTLRCSSQSGHNTVSWYQQALGQGPQFIFQYYREEENGRGNFPPRFSGLQFPNYSSELNVNALELDDSALYLCASSLQGDYGYTFGSGTRLTVV.